A selection of T cell receptor beta chains follows, all from one sample in a study of monozygotic twins with inflammatory bowel disease. TCRdb reanalyzed the 5' RACE reads and collapses them to one entry per CDR3 protein, without DNA. The sample is made up of a few hundred thousand distinct CDR3 sequences, and the top ten hold about 2.5% of it. The sequencing sample was made of blood. These receptors were taken from a human donor with ulcerative colitis or Crohn's disease, or a healthy co-twin of an affected twin (not recorded which). Both conserved end residues are part of each CDR3.

V,J,CDR3
TRBV5-1,TRBJ2-1,CASSLAGGLEYEQFF
TRBV29-1,TRBJ2-5,CSVSRRLQETQYF
TRBV24-1,TRBJ2-1,CATSDSQGFNREQFF
TRBV5-4,TRBJ2-2,CASRALTGELFF
TRBV20-1,TRBJ2-7,CSARDLNRGTYEQYF
TRBV6-2/TRBV6-3,TRBJ1-5,CASSYSRPGNQSQHF
TRBV29-1,TRBJ2-6,CSVEDWGAGANVLTF
TRBV7-6,TRBJ1-1,CASSLGGSPGTEAFF
TRBV7-2,TRBJ2-1,CASSLGTKTGGGEQFF
TRBV20-1,TRBJ2-3,CSARGGWLGADTQYF
TRBV3-1,TRBJ2-5,CASSQDPPGGTKQTQYF
TRBV10-3,TRBJ1-6,CAVGTPPISPLHF
TRBV9,TRBJ2-7,CASSVGGRPYEQYF
TRBV12-3/TRBV12-4,TRBJ2-7,CASSSDRGSSYEQYF
TRBV6-1,TRBJ1-5,CASTRQGNSDSNQPQHF
TRBV6-1,TRBJ1-2,CASSISRDSYNYGYTF
TRBV29-1,TRBJ1-1,CSGIQGGTEAFF